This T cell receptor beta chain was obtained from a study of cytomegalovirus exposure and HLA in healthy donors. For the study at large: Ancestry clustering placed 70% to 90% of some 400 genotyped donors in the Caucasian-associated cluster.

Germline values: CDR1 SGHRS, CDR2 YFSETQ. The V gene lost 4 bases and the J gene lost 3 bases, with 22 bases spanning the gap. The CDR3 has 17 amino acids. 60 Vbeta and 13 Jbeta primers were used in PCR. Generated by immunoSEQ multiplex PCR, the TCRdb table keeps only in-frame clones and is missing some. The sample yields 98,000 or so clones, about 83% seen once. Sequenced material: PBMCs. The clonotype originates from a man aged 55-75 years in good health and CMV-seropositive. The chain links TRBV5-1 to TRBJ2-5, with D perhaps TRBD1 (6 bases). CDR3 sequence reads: CASSLGQKPLDKETQYF. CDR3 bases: TGCGCCAGCAGCCTCGGACAGAAGCCCCTAGATAAAGAGACCCAGTACTTC.